This entry lists 26 T cell receptor beta chains sequenced from one sample in a study of blood T cells in healthy people across ages. A second PCR of about 7 to 11 cycles used a sample-barcoded 5' primer and a J-beta primer mix. MiXCR, applied by TCRdb to the 5' RACE reads, yields one record per CDR3 protein. Seen here are 980,000 or so distinct CDR3 sequences, around 48% observed once, and the top ten hold around an eighth. The sequenced sample consisted of blood. The receptors stem from a man aged 25-40 years in good health.

Only a few counts were recorded for this clonotype. V and J are TRBV6-5 and TRBJ1-6; the D is unclear. From germline, CDR1 is MNHEY and CDR2 SVGAGI. The ends were cut back, 2 bases at V and 0 bases at J, with 8 bases in the middle. CDR3 length equals 16 residues. The CDR3 nucleotides read TGTGCCAGCAGTTACGACGGGAGCTCCTATAATTCACCCCTCCACTTT. It encodes CASSYDGSSYNSPLHF.

The J gene is TRBJ1-5, the V gene TRBV6-5; 7 bases are shared with TRBD1. CDR3 length equals 18 residues. With V trimmed by 1 base and J by 7 bases, 16 bases remained unmatched. Germline V CDR1 and CDR2: MNHEY, SVGAGI. This CDR3 is CASSYLDEKTGSSQPQHF. The DNA of the CDR3 is TGTGCCAGCAGTTACTTGGACGAGAAGACAGGGAGTTCACAGCCCCAGCATTTT.

The rearrangement links TRBV12-3 or TRBV12-4 to TRBJ2-5, with D perhaps being TRBD1 or TRBD2 (5 bases each). This CDR3 contains 13 residues. The V gene lost 2 bases and the J gene lost 5 bases, with 9 bases spanning the gap. The chain's CDR3 is CASSLTRDETQYF. As DNA, the CDR3 is TGTGCCAGCAGTTTAACTAGGGACGAGACCCAGTACTTC.

V usage is TRBV20-1 and J usage is TRBJ2-5; D ambiguous. The germline V gene has CDR1 DFQATT and CDR2 SNEGSKA (reference sequence). This CDR3 comprises 15 residues. The V end lost 0 bases, the J end lost 0 bases, and 11 bases lay between the germline ends. As DNA, the CDR3 is TGCAGTGCTAGAGATACGCGCAGTTACCAAGAGACCCAGTACTTC. Translation gives CSARDTRSYQETQYF.

The chain couples TRBV11-2 to TRBJ1-2, with D possibly TRBD1 on 5 matching bases. Germline-derived CDR1 and CDR2 are SGHAT and FQNNGV. CDR3 length: 13 amino acids. V was clipped by 4 bases and J by 7 bases, with 13 bases between them. The CDR3 coding sequence is TGTGCCAGCAGCTCAAGCGGGGGATCTGGCTACACCTTC. This gives the protein CASSSSGGSGYTF. The full variable domain, rest sourced from reference TRBV11-2 and TRBJ1-2, is EAGVAQSPRYKIIEKRQSVAFWCNPISGHATLYWYQQILGQGPKLLIQFQNNGVVDDSQLPKDRFSAERLKGVDSTLKIQPAKLEDSAVYLCASSSSGGSGYTFGSGTRLTVV.

V usage is TRBV2 and J usage is TRBJ1-2; D is possibly TRBD1 (6 bases). This CDR3 has 13 residues. V lost 5 bases and J 6 bases, leaving 13 bases between the germline ends. Germline V gene data show CDR1 as SNHLY and CDR2 as FYNNEI. The CDR3 nucleotides read TGTGCCAGCAGTAGGACAGCGCTAGATGGCTACACCTTC. Encoded protein: CASSRTALDGYTF.

The gene calls are TRBV15 and TRBJ2-7; 7 bases map to TRBD1. Germline V gene data show CDR1 as LNHNV and CDR2 as YYDKDF (reference sequence). V shed 1 base and J 3 bases; nucleotides not matched to a gene: 0. This CDR3 contains 13 residues. The chain's CDR3 is CATSRGDSYEQYF. The CDR3 DNA sequence: TGTGCCACCAGCAGAGGGGACAGCTACGAGCAGTACTTC. The entire variable domain, with the rest obtained from reference TRBV15 and TRBJ2-7, is as follows: DAMVIQNPRYQVTQFGKPVTLSCSQTLNHNVMYWYQQKSSQAPKLLFHYYDKDFNNEADTPDNFQSRRPNTSFCFLDIRSPGLGDTAMYLCATSRGDSYEQYFGPGTRLTVT.

This sequence joins TRBV30 and TRBJ2-1; 13 bases map to TRBD2. CDR3 length: 15 amino acids. The germline CDR1 and CDR2 sequences are GTSNPN and SVGIG (reference sequence). The trim removed 0 bases at V and 7 bases at J, leaving 3 bases unmatched. CDR3 coding DNA: TGTGCCTGGAGTGTACTAGCGGGGGGGCAGAATGAGCAGTTCTTC. This codes for CAWSVLAGGQNEQFF.

There are a few counts of this clonotype. The chain uses TRBV28 and TRBJ2-7; 8 bases agree with TRBD1. The V gene's germline CDR1 is MDHEN and CDR2 SYDVKM. This CDR3 has 14 residues. With 8 bases clipped from V and 3 bases from J, the junction kept 9 bases outside the gene matches. CDR3: CASRSTGVVYEQYF. CDR3 bases: TGTGCCAGCCGATCGACAGGGGTAGTCTACGAGCAGTACTTC. Combining the CDR3 with reference TRBV28 and TRBJ2-7 gives the whole variable domain DVKVTQSSRYLVKRTGEKVFLECVQDMDHENMFWYRQDPGLGLRLIYFSYDVKMKEKGDIPEGYSVSREKKERFSLILESASTNQTSMYLCASRSTGVVYEQYFGPGTRLTVT.

The chain employs TRBV20-1 and TRBJ2-1; TRBD2 matches at 8 bases. CDR1 and CDR2 from the germline V gene are DFQATT and SNEGSKA (reference sequence). The V and J ends lost 0 bases and 2 bases, in that order; junction bases with no gene match: 12. The CDR3 consists of 18 residues. CDR3 region: CSARDLGTSKEAYNEQFF. The CDR3 DNA reads as TGCAGTGCTAGAGATCTAGGGACTAGTAAGGAAGCCTACAATGAGCAGTTCTTC.

The rearrangement links TRBV21-1 to TRBJ1-6; the D call TRBD1 from the table was never checked on the DNA. TRBV21-1 counts as a pseudogene. The CDR3 length is 13 residues. For the CDR3, the DNA is TGTGCCAGCAGCGCCCCGGGGGCAGGGGCCCTCCACTTT. Its translation: CASSAPGAGALHF.

The genes are TRBV7-2 and TRBJ2-3; the D gene is possibly TRBD2 (6 bases). CDR1 and CDR2 (germline): SGHTA, FQGNSA. The ends were cut back, 5 bases at V and 1 base at J, with 13 bases in the middle. CDR3 length: 15 amino acids. As DNA, the CDR3 is TGTGCCAGCAGCCGTTCGGCTAGCGGCACAGATACGCAGTATTTT. Encoded protein: CASSRSASGTDTQYF.

This clonotype was found a few times. The chain has TRBV11-2 and TRBJ2-6; D gene unclear. The CDR3 consists of 15 residues. V lost 3 bases to trimming and J lost 9 bases, with 15 bases between them. The germline V gene has CDR1 SGHAT and CDR2 FQNNGV. The CDR3 spells CASSFSHLINNVLTF. The CDR3 bases are TGTGCCAGCAGCTTTAGCCACCTAATCAACAACGTCCTGACTTTC.

In its sample, this clonotype was seen a few times. The chain recombines TRBV4-3 with TRBJ2-4; unclear D gene. The DNA end favors TRBJ2-7, so the J call may be wrong. Looked up from germline, CDR1 is LGHNA and CDR2 is YSLEER. The CDR3 spans 11 residues. The CDR3 loop is CASSQGAEQYF. The DNA of the CDR3 is TGCGCCAGCAGCCAAGGGGCCGAGCAGTACTTC.

CDR3 bases: TGTGCCAGCAGCGAGGGCAGGTTCCAGGGCTACACCTTC. This translates into CASSEGRFQGYTF. This chain joins TRBV16 and TRBJ1-2, with no clear D. V was shortened by 5 bases and J by 8 bases, with 15 bases between the two germline ends. This CDR3 spans 13 amino acids. CDR1 and CDR2 (germline): KGHSY, FQNENV. The full variable domain, in which reference TRBV16 and TRBJ1-2 provide the parts outside the CDR3, is GEEVAQTPKHLVRGEGQKAKLYCAPIKGHSYVFWYQQVLKNEFKFLISFQNENVFDETGMPKERFSAKCLPNSPCSLEIQATKLEDSAVYFCASSEGRFQGYTFGSGTRLTVV.

This clonotype was observed a few times. This chain connects TRBV6-5 to TRBJ2-1; 11 bases are a match to TRBD2. The CDR3 has 15 amino acids. After removal of 5 bases from V and 8 bases from J, the junction contained 8 bases not matched to a gene. Germline CDR1 is MNHEY and CDR2 is SVGAGI. The CDR3 nucleotides read TGTGCCAGCAGTAAATTAGCGGGGGGGGTCGATGAGCAGTTCTTC. As protein: CASSKLAGGVDEQFF.

Concerning this clonotype itself: A read error is possible here, since a much larger clone lies one base away. The genes are TRBV5-6 and TRBJ2-1; tentative D call: TRBD2 (5 bases). V lost 1 base and J lost 7, with 15 bases in between. This CDR3 spans 15 amino acids. Germline CDR1 and CDR2: SGHDT and YYEEEE. CDR3 protein: CASSLSGSGSNEQFF. The CDR3 DNA reads as TGTGCCAGCAGCTTGAGCGGATCGGGTTCGAATGAGCAGTTCTTC.

The V call is TRBV28, the J call TRBJ2-1; 13 bases match TRBD2. The junction had 12 bases not matched to a gene; V was cut back by 4 bases and J by 6 bases. Looked up from germline, CDR1 is MDHEN and CDR2 is SYDVKM. The CDR3 covers 18 residues. The CDR3 region has the DNA TGTGCCAGCAGTTCTTCAGGACTAGCGGGGGATATCCCCAATGAGCAGTTCTTC. The encoded protein is CASSSSGLAGDIPNEQFF.

This CDR3 is CASSRRGGGTYEQYF. The CDR3, as DNA: TGCGCCAGCAGTAGGCGCGGGGGGGGAACCTACGAGCAGTACTTC. The chain employs TRBV10-2 and TRBJ2-7, with TRBD2 identical over 9 bases. The CDR3 loop spans 15 amino acids. CDR1 WSHSY and CDR2 SAAADI come from the germline V gene. The V gene end was trimmed by 5 bases and the J gene end by 2 bases; junction bases not matched to a gene: 7.

This clonotype was observed many times. This chain joins TRBV3-1 and TRBJ2-3; D is undetermined. With 4 bases removed from V and 4 bases from J, the gap between germline ends came to 15 bases. Per the germline V gene, CDR1 is LGHDT and CDR2 is YNNKEL (reference sequence). This CDR3 has 15 amino acids. CDR3 amino acids: CASSPDVVRADTQYF. Written as DNA, the CDR3 is TGTGCCAGCAGCCCCGATGTTGTTAGGGCAGATACGCAGTATTTT.

The chain employs TRBV7-9 and TRBJ1-2; D is unclear. Per germline, CDR1 SEHNR and CDR2 FQNEAQ (reference sequence). The CDR3 totals 12 residues. Trimming took off 1 base at V and 6 bases at J, with 6 bases between the two ends. The CDR3 DNA follows: TGTGCCAGCAGCTTAGATCTGGATGGCTACACCTTC. It translates to CASSLDLDGYTF.

V gene TRBV5-1 combines with J gene TRBJ1-2; TRBD1 is a possible D gene (5 bases). This CDR3 has 15 residues. Trimming pared 5 bases from V and 2 bases from J, leaving 16 bases between. Germline V gives CDR1 SGHRS, CDR2 YFSETQ. The CDR3 nucleotides read TGCGCCAGCAGTCTCGGCGGGGCGGCCAACTATGGCTACACCTTC. Its protein product is CASSLGGAANYGYTF. Full variable domain (rest looked up from reference TRBV5-1 and TRBJ1-2): KAGVTQTPRYLIKTRGQQVTLSCSPISGHRSVSWYQQTPGQGLQFLFEYFSETQRNKGNFPGRFSGRQFSNSRSEMNVSTLELGDSALYLCASSLGGAANYGYTFGSGTRLTVV.

The chain employs TRBV9 and TRBJ2-3; 7 nucleotides agree with TRBD2. The V gene end was trimmed by 0 bases and the J gene end by 1 base; junction bases not matched to a gene: 11. Germline loops: CDR1 SGDLS, CDR2 YYNGEE. This CDR3 region has 18 residues. In nucleotides, the CDR3 is TGTGCCAGCAGCGTAGGAGACGGGAGGCCCCGAGGCACAGATACGCAGTATTTT. Amino acid sequence: CASSVGDGRPRGTDTQYF.

This clonotype was seen a handful of times. The chain recombines TRBV5-1 with TRBJ2-5; 11 bases are shared with TRBD2. V lost 3 bases and J lost 3; bases outside the gene matches: 4. Germline V gives CDR1 SGHRS, CDR2 YFSETQ. The CDR3 runs 15 residues. CDR3 amino acids: CASSSSSGGEETQYF. DNA of the CDR3: TGCGCCAGCAGCTCCAGTAGCGGGGGGGAAGAGACCCAGTACTTC. Looking up the rest from reference TRBV5-1 and TRBJ2-5 gives the full variable domain: KAGVTQTPRYLIKTRGQQVTLSCSPISGHRSVSWYQQTPGQGLQFLFEYFSETQRNKGNFPGRFSGRQFSNSRSEMNVSTLELGDSALYLCASSSSSGGEETQYFGPGTRLLVL.

The chain employs TRBV2 and TRBJ2-7; D ambiguous. The length of the CDR3 is 14 residues. V was clipped by 0 bases and J by 4 bases, with 10 bases between them. The V gene's germline CDR1 is SNHLY and CDR2 FYNNEI. CDR3 in amino acids: CASSEAPRPYEQYF. CDR3 sequence (DNA): TGTGCCAGCAGTGAAGCGCCCCGACCGTACGAGCAGTACTTC.

V gene TRBV28 combines with J gene TRBJ2-4; TRBD1 agrees at 7 bases. The J call may be wrong; the DNA end is better matched by TRBJ2-5. The CDR3 runs to 15 residues. Germline CDR1 and CDR2: MDHEN and SYDVKM. The CDR3: CASSFLTTGKETQYF. The CDR3 nucleotides are TGTGCCAGCAGTTTCCTAACGACAGGGAAAGAGACCCAGTACTTC.